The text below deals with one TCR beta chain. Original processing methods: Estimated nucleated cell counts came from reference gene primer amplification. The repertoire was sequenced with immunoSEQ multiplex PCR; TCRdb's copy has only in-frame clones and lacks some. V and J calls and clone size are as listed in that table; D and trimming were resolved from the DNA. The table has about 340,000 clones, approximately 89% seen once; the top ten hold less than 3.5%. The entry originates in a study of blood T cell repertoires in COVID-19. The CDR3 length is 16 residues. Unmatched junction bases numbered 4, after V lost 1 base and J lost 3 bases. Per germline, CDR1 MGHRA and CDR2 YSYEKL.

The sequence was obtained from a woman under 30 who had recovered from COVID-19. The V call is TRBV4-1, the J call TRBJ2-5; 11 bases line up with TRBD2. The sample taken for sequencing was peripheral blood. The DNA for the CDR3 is TGCGCCAGCAGCCAAGGGCCGGGACTAGCGGAAGAGACCCAGTACTTC. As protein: CASSQGPGLAEETQYF.